Below are 16 T cell receptor beta chains sequenced from a single sample in a study of CD8 T cells in Susac syndrome. Random hexamers served to reverse transcribe about 0.5 to 1 ug RNA. TCRdb reprocessed the immunoSEQ multiplex PCR reads via MiXCR and lists one record per CDR3 protein. The table has about 57,000 distinct CDR3 sequences, 93% seen once; the top ten hold roughly 0.5%. The sample was CD8+ T cells from PBMCs. The source of these receptors is a human donor with multiple sclerosis.

The V and J genes are TRBV12-3 or TRBV12-4 and TRBJ2-7; D ambiguous. V was shortened by 6 bases and J by 4 bases, with 10 bases between the two germline ends. The CDR3 spans 12 residues. CDR3 in DNA: TGTGCCAGCAGCGTCCTGGAGTACGAGCAGTACTTC. This encodes CASSVLEYEQYF.

The genes are TRBV27 and TRBJ2-5, with unresolved D. Trimming took off 2 bases at V and 4 bases at J, with 8 bases between the two ends. CDR1 is MNHEY and CDR2 is SMNVEV in the germline V gene (reference sequence). This CDR3 is built from 13 residues. The CDR3 spells CASSLGWRETQYF. CDR3 in DNA: TGTGCCAGCAGTTTAGGTTGGAGAGAGACCCAGTACTTC.

V and J are TRBV6-5 and TRBJ2-3; D is possibly TRBD2 (6 bases). The CDR3 sequence is 14 residues long. Trimming took 6 bases from V and 0 from J, leaving 10 bases between them. The V gene's germline CDR1 is MNHEY and CDR2 SVGAGI. CDR3 residues: CASSISGSTDTQYF. The DNA of the CDR3 is TGTGCCAGCAGCATCAGCGGGAGCACAGATACGCAGTATTTT.

The chain uses TRBV3-1 and TRBJ1-4; D is ambiguous. Looked up from germline, CDR1 is LGHDT and CDR2 is YNNKEL (reference sequence). The CDR3 has 18 residues. V was pared by 0 bases and J by 3 bases, with 17 bases between. CDR3 sequence: CASSQDLDIRESNEKLFF. CDR3 in DNA: TGTGCCAGCAGCCAAGACTTAGATATTCGGGAGTCTAATGAAAAACTGTTTTTT. Full variable domain (missing parts from reference TRBV3-1 and TRBJ1-4): DTAVSQTPKYLVTQMGNDKSIKCEQNLGHDTMYWYKQDSKKFLKIMFSYNNKELIINETVPNRFSPKSPDKAHLNLHINSLELGDSAVYFCASSQDLDIRESNEKLFFGSGTQLSVL.

The V call is TRBV27, the J call TRBJ1-1, with 9 bases lining up with TRBD1. This CDR3 spans 16 amino acids. Per germline, CDR1 MNHEY and CDR2 SMNVEV (reference sequence). V shed 2 bases and J 1 base; nucleotides not matched to a gene: 5. This chain's CDR3 is CASSLKTGGANTEAFF. DNA for the CDR3: TGTGCCAGCAGTTTAAAAACAGGGGGCGCGAACACTGAAGCTTTCTTT.

The rearrangement joins TRBV7-9 to TRBJ2-5, with TRBD2 identical over 7 bases. The CDR3 sequence is 15 residues long. Trimming cost V 6 bases and J 6 bases; bases outside gene matches: 13. Germline V CDR1 and CDR2: SEHNR, FQNEAQ (reference sequence). The DNA of the CDR3 is TGTGCCAGCAGTCCGGCGGGGGAATGGATGAAGACCCAGTACTTC. It codes for CASSPAGEWMKTQYF.

This clonotype was detected only once. The chain carries TRBV6-1 and TRBJ2-7, with D uncertain. CDR1 is MNHNS, CDR2 SASEGT, per germline. The CDR3 spans 15 residues. Trimming took 0 bases from V and 0 from J, leaving 9 bases between them. CDR3 region: CASSEAGHFSYEQYF. The CDR3 DNA is TGTGCCAGCAGTGAAGCTGGGCACTTCTCCTACGAGCAGTACTTC.

V is TRBV5-4 and J is TRBJ1-4, with D perhaps TRBD1 (6 bases). Trimming shortened V by 3 bases and J by 7 bases, and 16 bases separated the two germline ends. Looked up from germline, CDR1 is SGHNT and CDR2 is YYREEE (reference sequence). This CDR3 has 15 amino acids. The CDR3 coding sequence is TGTGCCAGCAGCTGGCCCGGGACAAGCAGTGAAAAACTGTTTTTT. Translation gives CASSWPGTSSEKLFF. Using reference TRBV5-4 and TRBJ1-4 for the parts outside the CDR3, the full variable domain is ETGVTQSPTHLIKTRGQQVTLRCSSQSGHNTVSWYQQALGQGPQFIFQYYREEENGRGNFPPRFSGLQFPNYSSELNVNALELDDSALYLCASSWPGTSSEKLFFGSGTQLSVL.

The CDR3 is CAWNGLFRVNEQFF. The CDR3 bases are TGTGCCTGGAATGGTCTGTTCCGGGTCAATGAGCAGTTCTTC. The J gene is TRBJ2-1, the V gene TRBV30; D call uncertain. The V gene's germline CDR1 is GTSNPN and CDR2 SVGIG (reference sequence). The V end was cut by 4 bases, the J end by 6 bases, with 16 bases between. CDR3 size: 14 residues.

CDR3 DNA: TGCGCCAGCAGCCCCCGACAGGGACTCCACGAGCAGTACTTC. This translates into CASSPRQGLHEQYF. The chain links TRBV5-1 to TRBJ2-7; possible D gene TRBD1, 7 bases. The CDR3 sequence is 14 residues long. Germline V gene sequence: CDR1 SGHRS, CDR2 YFSETQ. The ends were cut back, 4 bases at V and 5 bases at J, with 16 bases in the middle.

CDR3 protein: CSVRGTTGELFF. As DNA, the CDR3 is TGCAGCGTTCGAGGGACCACCGGGGAGCTGTTTTTT. This chain uses TRBV29-1 with TRBJ2-2, with D possibly being TRBD1 or TRBD2 (5 bases each). CDR1 and CDR2 from the germline V gene are SQVTM and ANQGSEA. Trimming removed 5 bases at V and 4 bases at J, with 8 bases between. The CDR3 spans 12 residues.

V gene TRBV5-1 combines with J gene TRBJ2-7; TRBD1 matches at 7 bases. The germline V gene encodes CDR1 SGHRS and CDR2 YFSETQ. The CDR3 extends over 15 amino acids. The J segment lost 4 bases and the V segment lost 0 bases, leaving 7 bases of the junction unmatched. This CDR3 is CASSLEGPGGYEQYF. The DNA for the CDR3 is TGCGCCAGCAGCTTGGAAGGGCCAGGGGGATACGAGCAGTACTTC.

The rearrangement uses TRBV10-3 and TRBJ2-7; the D gene is possibly TRBD1 (6 bases). Trimming left V 10 bases short and J 2 bases short, with 12 bases between. There are 12 residues in the CDR3. CDR1 and CDR2 (germline): ENHRY, SYGVKD. CDR3 amino acids: CATLDRPYEQYF. The DNA of the CDR3 is TGTGCCACCTTAGACAGGCCCTACGAGCAGTACTTC.

This chain joins TRBV30 and TRBJ1-2, with D maybe TRBD1 (5 bases). CDR1 and CDR2 from the germline V gene are GTSNPN and SVGIG (reference sequence). The CDR3 spans 13 residues. Deletions cut 3 bases from V and 6 bases from J, with 14 bases between. The CDR3 sequence: CAWSDQGLDGYTF. Here the CDR3 DNA reads TGTGCCTGGAGCGATCAGGGTTTGGATGGCTACACCTTC. Full variable domain (outside the CDR3, taken from reference TRBV30 and TRBJ1-2): SQTIHQWPATLVQPVGSPLSLECTVEGTSNPNLYWYRQAAGRGLQLLFYSVGIGQISSEVPQNLSASRPQDRQFILSSKKLLLSDSGFYLCAWSDQGLDGYTFGSGTRLTVV.

The chain links TRBV29-1 to TRBJ1-1; D unclear. The CDR3 runs 12 residues. Germline V gene data show CDR1 as SQVTM and CDR2 as ANQGSEA. Trimming cost V 4 bases and J 0 bases, with 6 bases left between them. CDR3 DNA: TGCAGCGTTGGGGTGATGAACACTGAAGCTTTCTTT. This gives the protein CSVGVMNTEAFF.

This rearrangement joins TRBV7-9 to TRBJ2-7, with D possibly matching TRBD2 (6 bases). V shed 4 bases and J shed 1 base, with 17 bases lying between them. CDR1 SEHNR and CDR2 FQNEAQ come from the germline V gene (reference sequence). This CDR3 contains 16 residues. DNA of the CDR3: TGTGCCAGCAGCTCGGTCACGGGACTCCTGTCCTACGAGCAGTACTTC. The encoded protein is CASSSVTGLLSYEQYF.